These T cell receptor beta chains were read from a single sample in a study of cytomegalovirus exposure and HLA in healthy donors. Libraries were prepared by immunoSEQ multiplex PCR; TCRdb keeps only in-frame clonotypes and omits some of them. The sample table includes around 200,000 clones. The sequenced sample was PBMCs. These receptors came from a woman aged 18 to 35 in good health and CMV-seropositive. Both conserved end residues are part of each CDR3. D genes are given only for firm matches.

cdr3_nt: TGTGCCAGCAGCTTCCCGACTAGCGGGCCTACTGAGCAGTTCTTC; cdr3_aa: CASSFPTSGPTEQFF; j_call: TRBJ2-1; v_call: TRBV7-9; d_call: TRBD2
cdr3_nt: TGCAGCGTTGTAAGGGGCGCAGATACGCAGTATTTT; cdr3_aa: CSVVRGADTQYF; j_call: TRBJ2-3; v_call: TRBV29-1; d_call: -
cdr3_nt: TGCGCCAGCAGCCAAGTGGACAGGTCCCTAGGGACACCCCTCCACTTT; cdr3_aa: CASSQVDRSLGTPLHF; j_call: TRBJ1-6; v_call: TRBV4-1; d_call: TRBD1
cdr3_nt: TGTGCCAGTAGTAAGCCCTATAATTCACCCCTCCACTTT; cdr3_aa: CASSKPYNSPLHF; j_call: TRBJ1-6; v_call: TRBV19; d_call: -
cdr3_nt: TGTGCCAGCAGTGATGAATGGGCTCCCTACAATGAGCAGTTCTTC; cdr3_aa: CASSDEWAPYNEQFF; j_call: TRBJ2-1; v_call: TRBV6-4; d_call: -
cdr3_nt: TGTGCCAGCAGTGAAGCCAGCGGGAGGGCCCGCCCCCAAGAGACCCAGTACTTC; cdr3_aa: CASSEASGRARPQETQYF; j_call: TRBJ2-5; v_call: TRBV2; d_call: TRBD2
cdr3_nt: TGTGCCAGCAGTTACTCGCCCAGCGGGGATACCGGGGAGCTGTTTTTT; cdr3_aa: CASSYSPSGDTGELFF; j_call: TRBJ2-2; v_call: TRBV6-5; d_call: TRBD2
cdr3_nt: TGTGCCAGCAGCTTAGACCCGGGGAGCAATCAGCCCCAGCATTTT; cdr3_aa: CASSLDPGSNQPQHF; j_call: TRBJ1-5; v_call: TRBV7-2; d_call: -
cdr3_nt: TGTGCCAGCAGCTCGCCCGGGACAGGTTCCTTGGATACGCAGTATTTT; cdr3_aa: CASSSPGTGSLDTQYF; j_call: TRBJ2-3; v_call: TRBV5-6; d_call: TRBD1
cdr3_nt: TGTGCCAGCAGCTCACACGGACAGATGAACACTGAAGCTTTCTTT; cdr3_aa: CASSSHGQMNTEAFF; j_call: TRBJ1-1; v_call: TRBV7-2; d_call: -
cdr3_nt: TGTGCCAGTACCTGGGGACAGGGGAGCAATCAGCCCCAGCATTTT; cdr3_aa: CASTWGQGSNQPQHF; j_call: TRBJ1-5; v_call: TRBV19; d_call: TRBD1
cdr3_nt: TGTGCCAGCAGTGAAGATATAGGGACAGGGTCTTACGAGCAGTACTTC; cdr3_aa: CASSEDIGTGSYEQYF; j_call: TRBJ2-7; v_call: TRBV6-1; d_call: TRBD1
cdr3_nt: TGTGCCAGCAGCAAGGGACAGGGAATCGGGGAGCTGTTTTTT; cdr3_aa: CASSKGQGIGELFF; j_call: TRBJ2-2; v_call: TRBV2; d_call: TRBD1
cdr3_nt: TGTGCCAGCTCACCAAAGGGCGCAGGGGGCGACGGCTACACCTTC; cdr3_aa: CASSPKGAGGDGYTF; j_call: TRBJ1-2; v_call: TRBV18; d_call: TRBD1
cdr3_nt: TGTGCCAGCAGCTACAAACCCCGGGGACTTACAATGGAGCAGTTCTTC; cdr3_aa: CASSYKPRGLTMEQFF; j_call: TRBJ2-1; v_call: TRBV11-2; d_call: -
cdr3_nt: TGTGCCAGGGATTACAGGGACCACTATGGCTACACCTTC; cdr3_aa: CARDYRDHYGYTF; j_call: TRBJ1-2; v_call: TRBV21-1; d_call: -
cdr3_nt: TGTGCTAGCAGCCCATGGACAGGGAGTTTTGCAGATACGCAGTATTTT; cdr3_aa: CASSPWTGSFADTQYF; j_call: TRBJ2-3; v_call: TRBV7-7; d_call: TRBD1
cdr3_nt: TGTGCCAGCAGTTCGCAGGGGTTTGGTAATGAAAAACTGTTTTTT; cdr3_aa: CASSSQGFGNEKLFF; j_call: TRBJ1-4; v_call: TRBV5-4; d_call: -
cdr3_nt: TGTGCCAGCAGTCGGGACAGGGTACCCCACGAGCAGTACTTC; cdr3_aa: CASSRDRVPHEQYF; j_call: TRBJ2-7; v_call: TRBV7-6; d_call: TRBD1
cdr3_nt: TGTGCCATCGGGGACAACCCCACCGGGGAGCTGTTTTTT; cdr3_aa: CAIGDNPTGELFF; j_call: TRBJ2-2; v_call: TRBV10-3; d_call: -
cdr3_nt: TGTGCCATCAGTGGACAGGGGCAGAGCAATGAGCAGTTCTTC; cdr3_aa: CAISGQGQSNEQFF; j_call: TRBJ2-1; v_call: TRBV10-3; d_call: TRBD1
cdr3_nt: TGTGCCATCTATTCAGGGGCGACTAATGAAAAACTGTTTTTT; cdr3_aa: CAIYSGATNEKLFF; j_call: TRBJ1-4; v_call: TRBV10-3; d_call: -
cdr3_nt: TGTGCCTGCCCCCTTAGGGACTTGTCACGCTATGGCTACACCTTC; cdr3_aa: CACPLRDLSRYGYTF; j_call: TRBJ1-2; v_call: TRBV30; d_call: -
cdr3_nt: TGCAGCATTTCTGGGACATCCCCCCTAGGGGAGCAGTACTTC; cdr3_aa: CSISGTSPLGEQYF; j_call: TRBJ2-7; v_call: TRBV29-1; d_call: -
cdr3_nt: TGTGCCAGCAGCTTAGGGGGACTAGCGGGAAAGGTCTACGAGCAGTACTTC; cdr3_aa: CASSLGGLAGKVYEQYF; j_call: TRBJ2-7; v_call: TRBV11-2; d_call: TRBD2
cdr3_nt: TGTGCCAGCAGTTACTCGGTGGGGGGGAACTATGGCTACACCTTC; cdr3_aa: CASSYSVGGNYGYTF; j_call: TRBJ1-2; v_call: TRBV6-5; d_call: -
cdr3_nt: TGTGCCAGCAGTAAACTCGTAGCGGAAGAGACCCAGTACTTC; cdr3_aa: CASSKLVAEETQYF; j_call: TRBJ2-5; v_call: TRBV2; d_call: -
cdr3_nt: TGTGCCAGCAAACTCAAACAGGATTTGTCACCCCTCCACTTT; cdr3_aa: CASKLKQDLSPLHF; j_call: TRBJ1-6; v_call: TRBV7-2; d_call: -
cdr3_nt: TGTGCCAGCAGCCGGTATGGCGGGGGGGCGTCCTACGAGCAGTACTTC; cdr3_aa: CASSRYGGGASYEQYF; j_call: TRBJ2-7; v_call: TRBV5-4; d_call: TRBD2
cdr3_nt: TGTGCCAGCAGCCACGGTGGGGCCAACGTCCTGACTTTC; cdr3_aa: CASSHGGANVLTF; j_call: TRBJ2-6; v_call: TRBV7-2; d_call: -
cdr3_nt: TGTGCCAGCAGCGTAAAGGCAGGGAGCACAGATACGCAGTATTTT; cdr3_aa: CASSVKAGSTDTQYF; j_call: TRBJ2-3; v_call: TRBV9; d_call: -
cdr3_nt: TGTGCCAGCAGTTTGGGGAGGACAGGGGGCGGCTATGGCTACACCTTC; cdr3_aa: CASSLGRTGGGYGYTF; j_call: TRBJ1-2; v_call: TRBV27; d_call: TRBD1
cdr3_nt: TGTGCCAGCAGCCTAAAAAGTCATTACGAGCAGTACTTC; cdr3_aa: CASSLKSHYEQYF; j_call: TRBJ2-7; v_call: TRBV7-2; d_call: -
cdr3_nt: TGTGCCAGCGAACCGGGAGGGCTGATCAATGAGCAGTTCTTC; cdr3_aa: CASEPGGLINEQFF; j_call: TRBJ2-1; v_call: TRBV25-1; d_call: TRBD2
cdr3_nt: TGCAGCGTTCGGGACAGTCTGGGCTATGGCTACACCTTC; cdr3_aa: CSVRDSLGYGYTF; j_call: TRBJ1-2; v_call: TRBV29-1; d_call: TRBD1
cdr3_nt: TGTGCCAGCAGGGTAGACAGTGGGAACACCATATATTTT; cdr3_aa: CASRVDSGNTIYF; j_call: TRBJ1-3; v_call: TRBV11-2; d_call: -
cdr3_nt: TGTGCCAGTCGGGGACAGGGGGCTTATGGCTACACCTTC; cdr3_aa: CASRGQGAYGYTF; j_call: TRBJ1-2; v_call: TRBV19; d_call: TRBD1
cdr3_nt: TGCGCCAGCAGCCAAGGAGGGTTTATCTCTGGAAACACCATATATTTT; cdr3_aa: CASSQGGFISGNTIYF; j_call: TRBJ1-3; v_call: TRBV4-3; d_call: -
cdr3_nt: TGTGCCAGCAGTGAAAATTCGGTTAGCAATCAGCCCCAGCATTTT; cdr3_aa: CASSENSVSNQPQHF; j_call: TRBJ1-5; v_call: TRBV6-1; d_call: -
cdr3_nt: TGTGCCAGCAGCCCCCGGAGGGGCCCAAAGGGAGCTTTCTTT; cdr3_aa: CASSPRRGPKGAFF; j_call: TRBJ1-1; v_call: TRBV5-6; d_call: -
cdr3_nt: TGCACCCCCGAGATTAACAATGAGCAGTTCTTC; cdr3_aa: CTPEINNEQFF; j_call: TRBJ2-1; v_call: TRBV29-1; d_call: -
cdr3_nt: TGTGCCAGTAGTACCCCTAGCGTCTCCTACAATGAGCAGTTCTTC; cdr3_aa: CASSTPSVSYNEQFF; j_call: TRBJ2-1; v_call: TRBV19; d_call: -
cdr3_nt: TGTGCCAGCGGTAAAAGTCCGACAGGGGGGAATTCACCCCTCCACTTT; cdr3_aa: CASGKSPTGGNSPLHF; j_call: TRBJ1-6; v_call: TRBV2; d_call: TRBD1
cdr3_nt: TGTGCCAGTAACGTAGCGCCGGGCACCGGGGAGCTGTTTTTT; cdr3_aa: CASNVAPGTGELFF; j_call: TRBJ2-2; v_call: TRBV19; d_call: -
cdr3_nt: TGTGCCAGCAGCGTAGAAATCCTAGCGGGAGTGTACGAGCAGTACTTC; cdr3_aa: CASSVEILAGVYEQYF; j_call: TRBJ2-7; v_call: TRBV9; d_call: TRBD2
cdr3_nt: TGTGCCAGTACGTGGGGGGGGATGAACACTGAAGCTTTCTTT; cdr3_aa: CASTWGGMNTEAFF; j_call: TRBJ1-1; v_call: TRBV19; d_call: -
cdr3_nt: TGTGCCAGCCTCATGGTCGAGGGCCAGAACACTGAAGCTTTCTTT; cdr3_aa: CASLMVEGQNTEAFF; j_call: TRBJ1-1; v_call: TRBV7-9; d_call: -
cdr3_nt: TGTGCCAGCAGCTACACATTAGGGGGCCGGGAGACCCAGTACTTC; cdr3_aa: CASSYTLGGRETQYF; j_call: TRBJ2-5; v_call: TRBV7-2; d_call: TRBD1
cdr3_nt: TGCGCCAGCAGCCAAGAGGACAGGAGAAACACCATATATTTT; cdr3_aa: CASSQEDRRNTIYF; j_call: TRBJ1-3; v_call: TRBV4-3; d_call: TRBD1
cdr3_nt: TGTGCCAGTACAGTCGCAGGGGTCGACACCGGGGAGCTGTTTTTT; cdr3_aa: CASTVAGVDTGELFF; j_call: TRBJ2-2; v_call: TRBV19; d_call: -
cdr3_nt: TGTGCCAGCAGTGAAGCGGACAGTAATAACTATGGCTACACCTTC; cdr3_aa: CASSEADSNNYGYTF; j_call: TRBJ1-2; v_call: TRBV6-1; d_call: -